The T cell receptor beta chain described here comes from a study of blood T cell repertoires in COVID-19 (TCRdb year 2020). In terms of the full investigation: Samples from collaborators originated in the United States, Italy and Spain and spanned both the acute and convalescent phases of COVID-19. The material from the prospective study consisted of cDNA or gDNA derived from T cells, B-cell-depleted T cells, or PBMCs. The dataset comprised deeply sampled blood TCRbeta repertoires from subjects exposed to, actively infected with, or recovered from COVID-19. The repertoires were released in a freely available public database meant as a resource for research on the immune response to SARS-CoV-2. The samples were drawn from two sources: the first 160 participants of the ongoing ImmuneRACE study, and 1,200 or so subjects contributed by 6 global collaborators. Sample metadata almost always included a de-identified subject ID, COVID-19 status, age in years and sex. HLA class I and class II types, where available, came from metadata supplied by the sample provider rather than from assay-based typing. General conclusions and limits of the study: Clinical and demographic metadata were provided uncurated, with the amount varying by source and participant.

TCRbeta CDR3 regions were amplified from genomic DNA using the immunoSEQ Assay, a bias-controlled multiplex PCR. The published analysis was carried out like this. The number of nucleated cells in each sample was estimated by amplification of reference gene primers within the assay. To quantify the absolute abundance of each unique TCRbeta CDR3 rearrangement, sequence reads were collapsed and filtered. For each sample, productive Simpson clonality was calculated by taking the square root of Simpson's diversity index across productive rearrangements. TCRdb re-hosts the immuneACCESS table, in-frame sequences only. Its copies lack some clones; in the studies checked, an unresolved V gene accounts for under half of them, and the cause for the rest is not known. The D gene and trimming were derived from the DNA, and the V and J assignments and clone size from that table. For this sample there are approximately 230,000 clones; roughly 84% appear just once. The ten largest account for 2.1% of the sample.

The CDR3 covers 15 residues, taking in both the cysteine and the phenylalanine. This entry keeps only the CDR3 DNA: 45 bases, framed from base 1. CDR1 SGHAT and CDR2 FQNNGV are derived from the germline V gene. V is pruned by 5 bases and J by 1 base, leaving 8 bases of the junction without a gene match. As regards this clone: No cognate antigen has been identified for it. Within one base of it there is no much larger clone, and no base qualities were kept.

Another Seattle source contributed samples from volunteer blood donors who had recovered from COVID-19. Whole blood was collected in K2EDTA tubes by collaborating institutions according to the institutions' own protocols. For TCRbeta analysis, collaborator samples were shipped as frozen whole blood, as isolated PBMCs, or as DNA extracted from either sample type. The TCR was taken from a woman aged 40 to 49 who had recovered from COVID-19. Material for sequencing was peripheral blood. The receptor chain draws on TRBV11-2 and TRBJ2-7; 7 bases in the middle match TRBD1. The CDR3 region has the sequence CASSHGRQGSYEQYF. The DNA sequence is TGTGCCAGCAGCCACGGAAGACAGGGTTCCTACGAGCAGTACTTC. Joined to the reference TRBV11-2 and TRBJ2-7 proteins, this CDR3 gives the full variable domain: EAGVAQSPRYKIIEKRQSVAFWCNPISGHATLYWYQQILGQGPKLLIQFQNNGVVDDSQLPKDRFSAERLKGVDSTLKIQPAKLEDSAVYLCASSHGRQGSYEQYFGPGTRLTVT.